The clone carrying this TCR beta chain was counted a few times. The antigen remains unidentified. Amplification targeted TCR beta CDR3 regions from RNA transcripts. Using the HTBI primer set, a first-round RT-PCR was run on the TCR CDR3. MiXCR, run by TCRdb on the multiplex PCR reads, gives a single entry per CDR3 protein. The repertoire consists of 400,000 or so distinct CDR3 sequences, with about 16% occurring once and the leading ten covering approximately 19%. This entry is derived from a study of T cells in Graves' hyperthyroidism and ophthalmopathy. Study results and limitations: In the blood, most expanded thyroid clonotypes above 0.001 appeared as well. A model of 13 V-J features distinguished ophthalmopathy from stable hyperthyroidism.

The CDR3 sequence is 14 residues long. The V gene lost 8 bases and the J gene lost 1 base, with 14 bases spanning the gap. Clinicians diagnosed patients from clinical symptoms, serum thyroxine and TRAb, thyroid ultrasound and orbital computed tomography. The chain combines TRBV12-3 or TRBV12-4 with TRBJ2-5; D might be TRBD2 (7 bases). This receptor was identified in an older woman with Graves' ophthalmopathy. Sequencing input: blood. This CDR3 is CASSRGGVQETQYF. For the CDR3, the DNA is TGTGCCAGCTCAAGAGGGGGGGTCCAAGAGACCCAGTACTTC.